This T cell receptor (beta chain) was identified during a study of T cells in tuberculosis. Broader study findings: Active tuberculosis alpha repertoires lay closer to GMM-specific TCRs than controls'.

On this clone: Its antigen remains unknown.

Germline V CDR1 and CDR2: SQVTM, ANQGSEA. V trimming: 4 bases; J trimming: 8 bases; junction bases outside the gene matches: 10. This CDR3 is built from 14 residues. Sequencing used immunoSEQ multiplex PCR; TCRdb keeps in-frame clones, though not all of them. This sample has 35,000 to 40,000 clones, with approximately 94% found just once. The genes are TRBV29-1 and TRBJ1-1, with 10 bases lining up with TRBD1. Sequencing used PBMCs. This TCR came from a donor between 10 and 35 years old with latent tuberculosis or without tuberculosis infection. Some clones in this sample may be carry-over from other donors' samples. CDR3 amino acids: CSVGQGAYSSEAFF. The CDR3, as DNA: TGCAGCGTTGGACAGGGGGCCTATTCTTCGGAAGCTTTCTTT.